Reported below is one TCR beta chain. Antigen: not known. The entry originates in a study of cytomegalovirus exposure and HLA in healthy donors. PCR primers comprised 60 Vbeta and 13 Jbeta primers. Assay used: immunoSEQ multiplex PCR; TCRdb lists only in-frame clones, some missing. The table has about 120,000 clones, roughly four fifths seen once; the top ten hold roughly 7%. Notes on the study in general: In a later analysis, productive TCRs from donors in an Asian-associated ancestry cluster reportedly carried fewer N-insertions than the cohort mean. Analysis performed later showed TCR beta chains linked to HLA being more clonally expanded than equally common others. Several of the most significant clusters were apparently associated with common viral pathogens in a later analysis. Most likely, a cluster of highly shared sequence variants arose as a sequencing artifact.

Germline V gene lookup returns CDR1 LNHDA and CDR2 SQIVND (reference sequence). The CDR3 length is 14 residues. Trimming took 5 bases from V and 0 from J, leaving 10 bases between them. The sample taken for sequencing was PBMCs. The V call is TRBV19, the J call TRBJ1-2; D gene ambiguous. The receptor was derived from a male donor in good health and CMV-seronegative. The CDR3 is CASSVGSTNYGYTF. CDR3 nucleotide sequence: TGTGCCAGTAGTGTCGGGTCTACTAACTATGGCTACACCTTC.